The rows below give T cell receptor beta chains drawn from one sample of a study of shared clonotypes between healthy human individuals. The method was immunoSEQ multiplex PCR; TCRdb's version includes in-frame clones alone and lacks a portion of them. The table has about 1.1 million clones, roughly 80% seen once; the top ten hold 0.89%. The sequenced sample consisted of memory CD4+ T cells from PBMCs. The source is a man aged 18 to 29 in good health. Some clones in this sample may be carry-over from other donors' samples. Both conserved end residues are part of each CDR3. The D gene is left open where the match is weak. Clone size, where shown, is once, few, many, or a class for clones that have expanded.

cdr3_length clone_size j_call v_call d_call cdr3_aa cdr3_nt
14 - TRBJ2-7 TRBV2 - CASRPGRYTHEQYF TGTGCCAGTAGGCCCGGGAGATACACCCACGAGCAGTACTTC
13 - TRBJ2-5 TRBV5-1 - CASSLAGAETQYF TGCGCCAGCAGCTTGGCAGGGGCGGAGACCCAGTACTTC
18 - TRBJ2-3 TRBV21-1 - CASSRVSGYLKPTDTQYF TGTGCCAGCAGCAGGGTTAGCGGTTATCTTAAGCCCACAGATACGCAGTATTTT
15 - TRBJ1-5 TRBV28 - CASSLGHPSNQPQHF TGTGCCAGCAGCTTAGGACACCCCAGCAATCAGCCCCAGCATTTT
14 - TRBJ2-1 TRBV10-2 - CASSESGLAHEQFF TGCGCCAGCAGTGAGTCCGGGCTAGCCCATGAGCAGTTCTTC
18 - TRBJ2-6 TRBV5-1 TRBD1 CASSLTGGGSAGANVLTF TGCGCCAGCAGCTTGACAGGGGGCGGCAGCGCTGGGGCCAACGTCCTGACTTTC
17 once TRBJ2-1 TRBV11-2 TRBD2 CASSLGSSGRAENEQFF TGTGCCAGCAGCTTGGGATCTAGCGGGAGGGCCGAGAATGAGCAGTTCTTC
16 - TRBJ2-2 TRBV5-1 TRBD1 CASSLIGQGAGGELFF TGCGCCAGCAGCTTGATTGGACAGGGGGCTGGCGGGGAGCTGTTTTTT
11 few TRBJ2-7 TRBV30 - CAWSVNYEQYF TGTGCCTGGAGTGTCAACTACGAGCAGTACTTC
13 - TRBJ2-3 TRBV5-1 - CASSRGTLDTQYF TGCGCCAGCAGCCGCGGGACTCTAGATACGCAGTATTTT
18 - TRBJ2-2 TRBV15 TRBD2 CATSRAALAGVVPGELFF TGTGCCACCAGCAGAGCCGCGCTAGCGGGAGTGGTCCCCGGGGAGCTGTTTTTT
15 - TRBJ2-1 TRBV28 TRBD2 CASSPRGLADDEQFF TGTGCCAGCAGTCCACGCGGACTAGCGGATGATGAGCAGTTCTTC
13 - TRBJ2-1 TRBV18 - CASSPRGAGEQFF TGTGCCAGCTCACCGAGAGGGGCGGGTGAGCAGTTCTTC
14 - TRBJ2-3 TRBV29-1 TRBD2 CSGTGGTSADTQYF TGCAGCGGCACCGGCGGGACTAGCGCAGATACGCAGTATTTT
16 once TRBJ2-5 TRBV13 TRBD2 CASSLLGLSGSTAQYF TGTGCCAGCAGCTTATTGGGACTAAGCGGGAGTACGGCCCAGTACTTC
17 - TRBJ2-6 TRBV5-1 - CASSLDGVGVGANVLTF TGCGCCAGCAGCTTGGACGGGGTAGGGGTTGGGGCCAACGTCCTGACTTTC
15 - TRBJ2-7 TRBV9 TRBD2 CASSPAPTGTREQYF TGTGCCAGCAGTCCCGCCCCCACAGGGACTAGGGAGCAGTACTTC
14 - TRBJ1-2 TRBV27 TRBD1 CASSQGQGWDGYTF TGTGCCAGCAGCCAAGGACAGGGGTGGGATGGCTACACCTTC
15 - TRBJ1-5 TRBV5-6 - CASSWTATSNQPQHF TGTGCCAGCAGCTGGACAGCGACCAGCAATCAGCCCCAGCATTTT
15 - TRBJ1-5 TRBV7-8 - CASSWDTQGNQPQHF TGTGCCAGCAGCTGGGACACCCAAGGCAATCAGCCCCAGCATTTT
15 - TRBJ1-2 TRBV28 - CASSLEDTLLYGYTF TGTGCCAGCAGTTTAGAGGACACCCTACTATATGGCTACACCTTC
14 - TRBJ2-7 TRBV7-9 TRBD2 CASGIAGANYEQYF TGTGCCAGCGGTATAGCGGGAGCGAACTACGAGCAGTACTTC
14 few TRBJ2-7 TRBV11-2 TRBD2 CASVTSEKNYEQYF TGTGCCAGCGTGACTAGCGAAAAGAACTACGAGCAGTACTTC
11 - TRBJ2-4 TRBV6-1 - CASSENQLSYF TGTGCCAGCAGTGAAAACCAGTTGTCGTACTTC
16 - TRBJ2-1 TRBV4-3 - CASSETRLAFYNEQFF TGCGCCAGCAGTGAGACTCGCCTCGCCTTCTACAATGAGCAGTTCTTC
15 - TRBJ1-2 TRBV7-9 - CASSHAGGANYGYTF TGTGCCAGCAGCCACGCGGGGGGCGCTAACTATGGCTACACCTTC
12 - TRBJ1-4 TRBV2 - CASTDRNEKLFF TGTGCCAGCACGGACCGAAATGAAAAACTGTTTTTT
14 few TRBJ1-2 TRBV5-1 - CASSPPGGRYGYTF TGCGCCAGCAGCCCCCCTGGAGGGAGATATGGCTACACCTTC
13 - TRBJ2-3 TRBV11-3 - CASSPRVTDTQYF TGTGCCAGCAGCCCCCGAGTCACAGATACGCAGTATTTT